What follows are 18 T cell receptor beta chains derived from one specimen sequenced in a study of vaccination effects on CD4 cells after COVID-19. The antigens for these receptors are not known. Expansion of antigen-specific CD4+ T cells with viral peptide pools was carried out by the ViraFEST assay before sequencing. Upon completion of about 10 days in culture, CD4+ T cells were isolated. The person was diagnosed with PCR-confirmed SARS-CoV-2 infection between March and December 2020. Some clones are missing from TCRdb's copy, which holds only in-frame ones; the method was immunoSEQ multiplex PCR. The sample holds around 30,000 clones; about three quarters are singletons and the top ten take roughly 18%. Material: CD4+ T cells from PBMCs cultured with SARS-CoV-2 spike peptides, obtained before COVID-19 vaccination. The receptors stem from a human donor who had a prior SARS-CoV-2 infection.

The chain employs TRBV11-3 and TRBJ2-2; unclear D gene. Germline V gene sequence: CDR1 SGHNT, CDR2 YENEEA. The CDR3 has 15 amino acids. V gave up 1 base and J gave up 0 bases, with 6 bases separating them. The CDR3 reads CASSLGGANTGELFF. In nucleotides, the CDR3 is TGTGCCAGCAGCTTAGGCGGAGCGAACACCGGGGAGCTGTTTTTT. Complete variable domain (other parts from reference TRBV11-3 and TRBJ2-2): EAGVVQSPRYKIIEKKQPVAFWCNPISGHNTLYWYLQNLGQGPELLIRYENEEAVDDSQLPKDRFSAERLKGVDSTLKIQPAELGDSAVYLCASSLGGANTGELFFGEGSRLTVL.

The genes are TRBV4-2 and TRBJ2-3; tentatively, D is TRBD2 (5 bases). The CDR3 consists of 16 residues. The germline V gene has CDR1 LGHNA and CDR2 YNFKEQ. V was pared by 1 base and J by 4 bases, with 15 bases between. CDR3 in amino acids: CASSQGDFSVADTQYF. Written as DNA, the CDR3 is TGTGCCAGCAGCCAAGGGGATTTTAGCGTCGCAGATACGCAGTATTTT.

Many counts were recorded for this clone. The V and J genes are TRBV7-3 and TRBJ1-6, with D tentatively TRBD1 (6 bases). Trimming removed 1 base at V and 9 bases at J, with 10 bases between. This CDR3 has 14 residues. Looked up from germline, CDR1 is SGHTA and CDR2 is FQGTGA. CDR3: CASSLRGGGSPLHF. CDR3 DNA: TGTGCCAGCAGCTTAAGAGGGGGAGGTTCACCCCTCCACTTT.

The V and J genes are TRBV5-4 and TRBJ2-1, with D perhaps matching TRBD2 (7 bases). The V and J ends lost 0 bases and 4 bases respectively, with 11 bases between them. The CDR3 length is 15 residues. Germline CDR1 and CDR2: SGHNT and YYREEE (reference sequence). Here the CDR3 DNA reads TGTGCCAGCAGCTTGGCGGGGGGCCGATACAATGAGCAGTTCTTC. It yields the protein CASSLAGGRYNEQFF. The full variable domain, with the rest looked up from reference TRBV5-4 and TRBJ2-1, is ETGVTQSPTHLIKTRGQQVTLRCSSQSGHNTVSWYQQALGQGPQFIFQYYREEENGRGNFPPRFSGLQFPNYSSELNVNALELDDSALYLCASSLAGGRYNEQFFGPGTRLTVL.

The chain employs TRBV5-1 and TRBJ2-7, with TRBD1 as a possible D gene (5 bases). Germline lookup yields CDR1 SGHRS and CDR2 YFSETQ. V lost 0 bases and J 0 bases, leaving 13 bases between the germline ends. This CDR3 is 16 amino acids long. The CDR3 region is CASSLDVGVSSYEQYF. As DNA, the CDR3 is TGCGCCAGCAGCTTGGACGTAGGGGTAAGCTCCTACGAGCAGTACTTC. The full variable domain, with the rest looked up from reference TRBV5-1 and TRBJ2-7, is KAGVTQTPRYLIKTRGQQVTLSCSPISGHRSVSWYQQTPGQGLQFLFEYFSETQRNKGNFPGRFSGRQFSNSRSEMNVSTLELGDSALYLCASSLDVGVSSYEQYFGPGTRLTVT.

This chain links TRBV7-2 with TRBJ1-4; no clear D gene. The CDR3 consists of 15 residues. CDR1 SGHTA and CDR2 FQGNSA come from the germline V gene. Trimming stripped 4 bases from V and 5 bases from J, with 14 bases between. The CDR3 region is CASSSTGSANEKLFF. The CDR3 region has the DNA TGTGCCAGCAGCTCCACCGGGAGCGCGAATGAAAAACTGTTTTTT. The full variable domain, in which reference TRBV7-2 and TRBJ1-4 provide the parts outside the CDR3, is GAGVSQSPSNKVTEKGKDVELRCDPISGHTALYWYRQSLGQGLEFLIYFQGNSAPDKSGLPSDRFSAERTGGSVSTLTIQRTQQEDSAVYLCASSSTGSANEKLFFGSGTQLSVL.

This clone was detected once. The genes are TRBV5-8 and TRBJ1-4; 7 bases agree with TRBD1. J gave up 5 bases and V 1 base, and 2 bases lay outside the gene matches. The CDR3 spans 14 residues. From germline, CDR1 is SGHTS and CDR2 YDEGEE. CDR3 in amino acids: CASSLSTGNEKLFF. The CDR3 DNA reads TGTGCCAGCAGCTTGTCGACAGGGAATGAAAAACTGTTTTTT.

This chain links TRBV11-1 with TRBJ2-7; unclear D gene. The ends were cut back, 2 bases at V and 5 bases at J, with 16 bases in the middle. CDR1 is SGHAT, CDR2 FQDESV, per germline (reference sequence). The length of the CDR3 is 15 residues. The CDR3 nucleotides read TGTGCCAGCAGCTTATTCCAGGCCCGTGGAAACGAGCAGTACTTC. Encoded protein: CASSLFQARGNEQYF.

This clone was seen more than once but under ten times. The CDR3 region is CASSLGIAGDNEQFF. The CDR3 DNA follows: TGTGCCAGCAGCTTAGGAATAGCGGGGGACAATGAGCAGTTCTTC. V usage is TRBV11-3 and J usage is TRBJ2-1; 9 nucleotides match TRBD2. Germline-derived CDR1 and CDR2 are SGHNT and YENEEA. This CDR3 comprises 15 residues. The V segment lost 1 base and the J segment 5 bases; nucleotides outside the gene matches: 3.

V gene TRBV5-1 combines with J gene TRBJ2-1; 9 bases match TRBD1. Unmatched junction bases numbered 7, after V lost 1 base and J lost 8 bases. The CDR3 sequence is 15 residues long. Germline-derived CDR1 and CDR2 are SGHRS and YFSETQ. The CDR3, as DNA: TGCGCCAGCAGCTTGTGGGGGACAGGGATCGATGAGCAGTTCTTC. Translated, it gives CASSLWGTGIDEQFF.

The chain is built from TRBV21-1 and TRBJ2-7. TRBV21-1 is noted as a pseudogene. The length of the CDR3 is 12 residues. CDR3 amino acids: CASSKSSAEQYF. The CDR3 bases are TGTGCCAGCAGCAAATCTTCGGCCGAGCAGTACTTC.

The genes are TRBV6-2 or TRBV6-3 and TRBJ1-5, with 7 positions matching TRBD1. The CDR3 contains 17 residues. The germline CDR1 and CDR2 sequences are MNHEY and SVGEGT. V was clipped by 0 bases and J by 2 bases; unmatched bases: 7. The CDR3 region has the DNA TGTGCCAGCAGTTACTCGGGGGACAGCAACCGCAATCAGCCCCAGCATTTT. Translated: CASSYSGDSNRNQPQHF.

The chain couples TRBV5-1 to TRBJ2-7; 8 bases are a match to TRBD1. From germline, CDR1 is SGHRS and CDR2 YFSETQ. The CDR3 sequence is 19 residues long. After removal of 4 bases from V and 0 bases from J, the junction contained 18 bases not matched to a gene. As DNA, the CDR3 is TGCGCCAGCAGCCAAAGGACAGGGTCGGCTAGCGCCAGCTCCTACGAGCAGTACTTC. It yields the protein CASSQRTGSASASSYEQYF.

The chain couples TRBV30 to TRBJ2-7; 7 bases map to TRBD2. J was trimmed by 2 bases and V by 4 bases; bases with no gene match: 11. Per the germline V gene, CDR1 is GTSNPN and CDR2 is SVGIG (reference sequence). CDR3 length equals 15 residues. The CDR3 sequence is CAWTAVGRGAYEQYF. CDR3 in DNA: TGTGCCTGGACTGCCGTAGGGAGGGGAGCCTACGAGCAGTACTTC. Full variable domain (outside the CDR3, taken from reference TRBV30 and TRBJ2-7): SQTIHQWPATLVQPVGSPLSLECTVEGTSNPNLYWYRQAAGRGLQLLFYSVGIGQISSEVPQNLSASRPQDRQFILSSKKLLLSDSGFYLCAWTAVGRGAYEQYFGPGTRLTVT.

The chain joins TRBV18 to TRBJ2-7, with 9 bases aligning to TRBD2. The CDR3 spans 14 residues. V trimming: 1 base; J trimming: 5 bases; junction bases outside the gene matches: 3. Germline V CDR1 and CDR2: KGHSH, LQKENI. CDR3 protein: CASSPQAGGHEQYF. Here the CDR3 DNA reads TGTGCCAGCTCACCACAAGCGGGAGGTCACGAGCAGTACTTC.

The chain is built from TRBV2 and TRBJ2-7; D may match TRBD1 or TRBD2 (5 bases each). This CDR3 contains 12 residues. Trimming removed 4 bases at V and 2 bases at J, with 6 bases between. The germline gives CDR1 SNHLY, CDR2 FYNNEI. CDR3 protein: CASSVGAYEQYF. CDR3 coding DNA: TGTGCCAGCAGTGTGGGGGCCTACGAGCAGTACTTC.

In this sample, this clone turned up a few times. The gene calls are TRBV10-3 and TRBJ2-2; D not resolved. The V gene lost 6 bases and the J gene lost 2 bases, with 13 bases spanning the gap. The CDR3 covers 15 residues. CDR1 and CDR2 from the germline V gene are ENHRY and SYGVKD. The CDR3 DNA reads TGTGCCATCAGCGACTCCCTTAAAAACACCGGGGAGCTGTTTTTT. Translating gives CAISDSLKNTGELFF.

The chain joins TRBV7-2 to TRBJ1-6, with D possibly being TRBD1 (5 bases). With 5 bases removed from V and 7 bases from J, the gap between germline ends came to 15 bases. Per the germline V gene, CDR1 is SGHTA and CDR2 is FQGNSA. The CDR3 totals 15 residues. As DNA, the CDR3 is TGTGCCAGCAGCCCCCGAAGGGGAGGCAATTCACCCCTCCACTTT. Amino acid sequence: CASSPRRGGNSPLHF. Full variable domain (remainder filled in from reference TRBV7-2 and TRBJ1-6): GAGVSQSPSNKVTEKGKDVELRCDPISGHTALYWYRQSLGQGLEFLIYFQGNSAPDKSGLPSDRFSAERTGGSVSTLTIQRTQQEDSAVYLCASSPRRGGNSPLHFGNGTRLTVT.